The TCR beta chain under discussion was sequenced for a study of glioma-infiltrating T cells. About this clonotype: Antigen unknown.

Broader study findings: Non-neoplastic patients had below-expected tissue-blood divergence, while all gliomas exceeded expectation. CDR3 overlap between tissue and blood was very small.

The germline V gene encodes CDR1 MNHNS and CDR2 SASEGT. The V gene lost 6 bases and the J gene lost 2 bases, with 11 bases spanning the gap. CDR3 length equals 15 residues. Using RNA template, CDR3s of TCR alpha and beta were amplified with iRepertoire arm-PCR. For one-step reverse transcription and amplification, roughly 95-400 ng of tissue mRNA or PBMC total RNA was used. TCRdb used MiXCR to reprocess the multiplex PCR reads, holding one entry per CDR3 protein. Of approximately 90,000 distinct CDR3 sequences listed, 20% to 25% are singletons. The clonotype was recovered from a human donor with low-grade glioma or glioblastoma, undergoing nonglioma brain surgery, or in good health (not recorded which). The chain couples TRBV6-1 to TRBJ2-6; D not certain. The sequenced material came from glioma tissue, nonneoplastic brain tissue, or PBMCs (not recorded which). This chain's CDR3 is CASSPPHPGANVLTF. CDR3 nucleotides: TGTGCCAGCAGCCCCCCCCACCCTGGGGCCAACGTCCTGACTTTC.